These T cell receptor beta chains were read from a single sample in a study of shared clonotypes between healthy human individuals. Data came from immunoSEQ multiplex PCR; TCRdb stores just in-frame clones and leaves some out. The sample lists around 1.1 million clones, approximately 78% occurring once. The sequencing sample was made of memory CD4+ T cells from PBMCs. These receptors were collected from a young man in good health. Some clones in this sample may be carry-over from other donors' samples. The CDR3 runs from the conserved cysteine through the conserved F or W. D genes are given only for firm matches. Size is stated for part of the rows, as once, few or many counts, or as a class when the clone is expanded.

CDR3 protein: CASSAHSYGQGSFEQYF; CDR3 DNA: TGTGCCAGCAGTGCCCATTCGTATGGACAGGGGTCTTTCGAGCAGTACTTC; V gene: TRBV28; J gene: TRBJ2-7; clone size: NA; D gene: TRBD1
CDR3 protein: CASSRRGESHNEQFF; CDR3 DNA: TGTGCCAGCAGCAGAAGGGGAGAATCCCACAATGAGCAGTTCTTC; V gene: TRBV9; J gene: TRBJ2-1; clone size: NA; D gene: NA
CDR3 protein: CASSPSSSGRRADTQYF; CDR3 DNA: TGTGCCAGCTCACCCTCGTCTAGCGGGAGGAGGGCAGATACGCAGTATTTT; V gene: TRBV18; J gene: TRBJ2-3; clone size: NA; D gene: TRBD2
CDR3 protein: CASSLDRQGASGNTIYF; CDR3 DNA: TGCGCCAGCAGCCTTGACAGACAGGGGGCTAGTGGAAACACCATATATTTT; V gene: TRBV4-1; J gene: TRBJ1-3; clone size: NA; D gene: TRBD1
CDR3 protein: CASSPYREPYNEQFF; CDR3 DNA: TGCGCCAGCAGCCCATACCGCGAACCCTACAATGAGCAGTTCTTC; V gene: TRBV4-1; J gene: TRBJ2-1; clone size: few; D gene: NA
CDR3 protein: CASSLGLAREVDEQFF; CDR3 DNA: TGCGCCAGCAGCTTGGGGCTAGCGAGAGAGGTAGATGAGCAGTTCTTC; V gene: TRBV5-1; J gene: TRBJ2-1; clone size: NA; D gene: NA
CDR3 protein: CAWGSRGKETQYF; CDR3 DNA: TGTGCCTGGGGAAGCAGGGGGAAAGAGACCCAGTACTTC; V gene: TRBV30; J gene: TRBJ2-5; clone size: NA; D gene: TRBD1
CDR3 protein: CASSLGLAGVRYF; CDR3 DNA: TGTGCCAGCAGTTTGGGACTAGCGGGAGTTCGTTACTTC; V gene: TRBV27; J gene: TRBJ2-7; clone size: NA; D gene: TRBD2
CDR3 protein: CASSWREGTDTQYF; CDR3 DNA: TGTGCCAGCAGCTGGAGGGAGGGGACAGATACGCAGTATTTT; V gene: TRBV5-8; J gene: TRBJ2-3; clone size: NA; D gene: TRBD2
CDR3 protein: CATSRDLEGAKGEQYF; CDR3 DNA: TGTGCCACCAGCAGGGATCTGGAAGGGGCGAAAGGCGAGCAGTACTTC; V gene: TRBV15; J gene: TRBJ2-7; clone size: NA; D gene: NA
CDR3 protein: CASSFGGANQPQHF; CDR3 DNA: TGTGCCAGCAGCTTTGGGGGTGCCAATCAGCCCCAGCATTTT; V gene: TRBV5-4; J gene: TRBJ1-5; clone size: NA; D gene: NA
CDR3 protein: CASSLDFGSYGYTF; CDR3 DNA: TGTGCCAGCAGCTTAGATTTTGGGTCCTATGGCTACACCTTC; V gene: TRBV7-2; J gene: TRBJ1-2; clone size: NA; D gene: NA
CDR3 protein: CASSQDSGLAGEQFF; CDR3 DNA: TGCGCCAGCAGCCAAGATTCGGGACTAGCGGGTGAGCAGTTCTTC; V gene: TRBV4-3; J gene: TRBJ2-1; clone size: once; D gene: TRBD2
CDR3 protein: CASSHQVPVGAGTDTQYF; CDR3 DNA: TGCGCCAGCAGCCACCAAGTCCCGGTGGGGGCCGGCACAGATACGCAGTATTTT; V gene: TRBV4-3; J gene: TRBJ2-3; clone size: NA; D gene: NA
CDR3 protein: CASSPGRGSGNTEAFF; CDR3 DNA: TGTGCCAGCAGCCCTGGGAGGGGGTCTGGGAACACTGAAGCTTTCTTT; V gene: TRBV25-1; J gene: TRBJ1-1; clone size: few; D gene: NA
CDR3 protein: CASSFLSTPPNEQFF; CDR3 DNA: TGTGCCAGCAGCTTTTTGTCGACCCCTCCGAATGAGCAGTTCTTC; V gene: TRBV5-6; J gene: TRBJ2-1; clone size: NA; D gene: NA
CDR3 protein: CASSEMAGYGYTF; CDR3 DNA: TGTGCCAGCAGTGAGATGGCAGGGTATGGCTACACCTTC; V gene: TRBV6-1; J gene: TRBJ1-2; clone size: once; D gene: NA
CDR3 protein: CASSRGGGTADTQYF; CDR3 DNA: TGCGCCAGCAGCCGAGGGGGGGGCACGGCAGATACGCAGTATTTT; V gene: TRBV10-1; J gene: TRBJ2-3; clone size: NA; D gene: NA
CDR3 protein: CASSSRTREAFF; CDR3 DNA: TGTGCCAGCAGTTCCCGGACTCGTGAAGCTTTCTTT; V gene: TRBV2; J gene: TRBJ1-1; clone size: NA; D gene: NA
CDR3 protein: CASSLPSTGTLYSNQPQHF; CDR3 DNA: TGTGCCAGCAGTCTCCCTTCGACAGGGACCCTTTACAGCAATCAGCCCCAGCATTTT; V gene: TRBV28; J gene: TRBJ1-5; clone size: few; D gene: TRBD1
CDR3 protein: CASSLEGPPTVEQFF; CDR3 DNA: TGCGCCAGCAGCTTGGAGGGACCTCCTACAGTTGAGCAGTTCTTC; V gene: TRBV5-1; J gene: TRBJ2-1; clone size: NA; D gene: NA
CDR3 protein: CASRGTGLGYGYTF; CDR3 DNA: TGTGCCAGCAGGGGAACAGGGCTTGGGTATGGCTACACCTTC; V gene: TRBV27; J gene: TRBJ1-2; clone size: NA; D gene: NA
CDR3 protein: CASSPSGGDEKLFF; CDR3 DNA: TGTGCCAGCAGTCCCAGCGGGGGGGATGAAAAACTGTTTTTT; V gene: TRBV28; J gene: TRBJ1-4; clone size: NA; D gene: NA
CDR3 protein: CASSSPGIRDNYGYTF; CDR3 DNA: TGTGCCAGCAGCTCTCCCGGAATTCGGGATAACTATGGCTACACCTTC; V gene: TRBV7-9; J gene: TRBJ1-2; clone size: few; D gene: NA
CDR3 protein: CAWRTPELTTSYNEQFF; CDR3 DNA: TGTGCCTGGAGGACGCCCGAACTGACCACCTCCTACAATGAGCAGTTCTTC; V gene: TRBV30; J gene: TRBJ2-1; clone size: few; D gene: NA
CDR3 protein: CASSLTSGGRAWETQYF; CDR3 DNA: TGTGCCAGCAGCTTAACGAGTGGCGGGAGGGCATGGGAGACCCAGTACTTC; V gene: TRBV7-3; J gene: TRBJ2-5; clone size: NA; D gene: TRBD2
CDR3 protein: CSVGGQENTEAFF; CDR3 DNA: TGCAGCGTTGGGGGACAGGAGAACACTGAAGCTTTCTTT; V gene: TRBV29-1; J gene: TRBJ1-1; clone size: NA; D gene: TRBD1
CDR3 protein: CASSLGQGSTEAFF; CDR3 DNA: TGTGCCAGCAGCTTAGGACAGGGGAGCACTGAAGCTTTCTTT; V gene: TRBV7-2; J gene: TRBJ1-1; clone size: NA; D gene: TRBD1
CDR3 protein: CASSQPYRGRTDTQYF; CDR3 DNA: TGTGCCAGCAGCCAACCCTACAGGGGTCGCACAGATACGCAGTATTTT; V gene: TRBV2; J gene: TRBJ2-3; clone size: NA; D gene: TRBD1